Below are 28 T cell receptor beta chains sequenced from a single sample in a study of CD8 T cells in Susac syndrome. Reverse transcription used 0.5 to 1 ug RNA and random hexamers. From the immunoSEQ multiplex PCR reads, TCRdb called clonotypes with MiXCR, one entry per CDR3 protein. The data contain 150,000 to 200,000 distinct CDR3 sequences, more than 85% of them seen just once; the ten biggest clones take up around 0.16%. Sequenced sample: CD8+ T cells from PBMCs. These receptors all stem from a human donor with Susac syndrome.

As concerns this clonotype: One end of the junction varies from germline; a read error may be responsible. The gene calls are TRBV7-7 and TRBJ2-3, with 7 positions matching TRBD2. Per the germline V gene, CDR1 is SSHAT and CDR2 is FNYEAQ (reference sequence). This CDR3 comprises 15 residues. The CDR3 loop reads CASSMTAGRGDTQYF. The CDR3 DNA is TGTGCTAGCAGCATGACAGCGGGGCGAGGAGATACGCAGTATTTT.

This clonotype came up a few times. This chain joins TRBV6-1 and TRBJ1-1; weak D call: TRBD1 (5 bases). Germline V gene data show CDR1 as MNHNS and CDR2 as SASEGT. Trimming pared 3 bases from V and 4 bases from J, leaving 6 bases between. The CDR3 length is 12 residues. The CDR3 protein is CASSEGGTEAFF. The CDR3 DNA sequence: TGTGCCAGCAGTGAGGGGGGCACTGAAGCTTTCTTT.

The chain recombines TRBV13 with TRBJ2-5; the D gene is possibly TRBD2 (5 bases). Germline lookup yields CDR1 PRHDT and CDR2 FYEKMQ (reference sequence). The ends were cut back, 2 bases at V and 1 base at J, with 8 bases in the middle. The length of the CDR3 is 14 residues. The CDR3 bases are TGTGCCAGCAGCTTATGGGCGGGCCAAGAGACCCAGTACTTC. Amino acid sequence: CASSLWAGQETQYF.

The chain uses TRBV19 and TRBJ2-4, with unresolved D. This CDR3 has 13 residues. The germline CDR1 and CDR2 sequences are LNHDA and SQIVND (reference sequence). V lost 5 bases and J lost 7, with 12 bases in between. CDR3 bases: TGTGCCAGTAGTGGTGGGGAATTCAACATTCAGTACTTC. Translating it yields CASSGGEFNIQYF.

The chain combines TRBV7-9 with TRBJ2-3; 10 nucleotides match TRBD1. CDR1 is SEHNR, CDR2 FQNEAQ, per germline (reference sequence). The CDR3 runs to 17 residues. V lost 5 bases and J lost 2; bases outside the gene matches: 10. The CDR3 sequence: CASSPGTGAALTDTQYF. CDR3 DNA: TGTGCCAGCAGCCCCGGGACAGGGGCGGCCCTCACAGATACGCAGTATTTT.

The V gene is TRBV6-5, the J gene TRBJ2-1, with 10 bases aligning to TRBD2. CDR1 is MNHEY and CDR2 is SVGAGI in the germline V gene. The CDR3 is 14 amino acids. Germline trimming cut 6 bases from V and 2 bases from J; bases unmatched to any gene: 1. Here the CDR3 DNA reads TGTGCCAGCAGACTAGCGGGGACCTACAATGAGCAGTTCTTC. This gives the protein CASRLAGTYNEQFF.

This chain uses TRBV7-2 with TRBJ2-7, with TRBD1 matching over 10 bases. Per the germline V gene, CDR1 is SGHTA and CDR2 is FQGNSA. J was trimmed by 6 bases and V by 1 base; bases with no gene match: 3. CDR3 size: 14 residues. CDR3 sequence: CASSLGTGGVEQYF. The CDR3 bases are TGTGCCAGCAGCTTAGGGACAGGGGGAGTCGAGCAGTACTTC.

The chain couples TRBV3-1 to TRBJ2-3; 9 bases fit TRBD2. V lost 8 bases, J lost 4 bases, and 13 bases stayed unmatched. The CDR3 loop spans 16 amino acids. CDR1 is LGHDT and CDR2 is YNNKEL in the germline V gene (reference sequence). CDR3 nucleotides: TGTGCCAGCTCTACTTCTAGCGGGACCGCACCAGATACGCAGTATTTT. Translating gives CASSTSSGTAPDTQYF.

The rearrangement joins TRBV3-1 to TRBJ2-2, with D possibly matching TRBD2 (6 bases). This CDR3 has 17 amino acids. Germline V gives CDR1 LGHDT, CDR2 YNNKEL (reference sequence). Trimming took off 4 bases at V and 1 base at J, with 16 bases between the two ends. In nucleotides, the CDR3 is TGTGCCAGCAGCCCTCCGGACTGGCGGGAGAACACCGGGGAGCTGTTTTTT. Translated, it gives CASSPPDWRENTGELFF.

V gene TRBV30 combines with J gene TRBJ2-5, with 9 bases identical to TRBD1. CDR1 is GTSNPN, CDR2 SVGIG, per germline (reference sequence). After removal of 1 base from V and 1 base from J, the junction contained 13 bases not matched to a gene. The CDR3 is 18 amino acids. CDR3 in DNA: TGTGCCTGGAGTGCAGGACAGGGGTTTGGTCTGGTCCAAGAGACCCAGTACTTC. Protein sequence: CAWSAGQGFGLVQETQYF.

V usage is TRBV18 and J usage is TRBJ2-7; either TRBD1 or TRBD2 may fit D (6 bases each). The CDR3 loop spans 14 amino acids. Trimming shortened V by 0 bases and J by 3 bases, and 9 bases separated the two germline ends. Looked up from germline, CDR1 is KGHSH and CDR2 is LQKENI. CDR3 residues: CASSPPGGSYEQYF. As DNA, the CDR3 is TGTGCCAGCTCACCACCGGGGGGCAGCTACGAGCAGTACTTC.

The J gene is TRBJ2-3, the V gene TRBV29-1, with 9 bases aligning to TRBD1. CDR3 length: 12 residues. Germline V CDR1 and CDR2: SQVTM, ANQGSEA. J lost 6 bases, V lost 5 bases, and 3 bases had no gene match. The CDR3 is CSVRDRADTQYF. Written as DNA, the CDR3 is TGCAGCGTTCGGGACAGGGCCGATACGCAGTATTTT.

The V and J genes are TRBV15 and TRBJ2-1; possibly TRBD1 or TRBD2 for D (6 bases each). Germline values: CDR1 LNHNV, CDR2 YYDKDF (reference sequence). Between the trimmed V and J ends, which lost 4 bases and 10 bases, there was a span of 11 bases. The CDR3 runs to 12 residues. The CDR3, as DNA: TGTGCCACCAGCACCCGGAGGGGGGAGCAGTTCTTC. As protein: CATSTRRGEQFF.

V and J are TRBV4-1 and TRBJ1-6, with D perhaps TRBD1 (6 bases). CDR1 MGHRA and CDR2 YSYEKL come from the germline V gene. Trimming stripped 0 bases from V and 7 bases from J, with 13 bases between. The length of the CDR3 is 16 residues. The CDR3 is CASSQEQGGFNSPLHF. For the CDR3, the DNA is TGCGCCAGCAGCCAAGAACAGGGAGGTTTCAATTCACCCCTCCACTTT.

V and J are TRBV30 and TRBJ2-7; 9 bases are shared with TRBD1. The CDR3 totals 12 residues. Germline V CDR1 and CDR2: GTSNPN, SVGIG (reference sequence). After removal of 7 bases from V and 5 bases from J, the junction contained 6 bases not matched to a gene. The CDR3 DNA reads as TGTGCCTCCAAACAGGGGGCCCACGAGCAGTACTTC. This gives the protein CASKQGAHEQYF.

The chain carries TRBV30 and TRBJ1-2; D is possibly TRBD1 (6 bases). V was trimmed by 6 bases and J by 3 bases, leaving 14 bases between them. This CDR3 is built from 13 residues. CDR1 GTSNPN and CDR2 SVGIG come from the germline V gene (reference sequence). The CDR3 sequence is CACLGHRDYGYTF. The CDR3 coding sequence is TGTGCCTGCCTGGGACACAGGGACTATGGCTACACCTTC.

A single count supports this clonotype. The chain uses TRBV3-1 and TRBJ2-3, with 11 bases aligning to TRBD2. V lost 4 bases, J lost 3 bases, and 3 bases stayed unmatched. Germline V gene data show CDR1 as LGHDT and CDR2 as YNNKEL (reference sequence). CDR3 size: 15 residues. The CDR3 is CASSPTSGKTDTQYF. DNA for the CDR3: TGTGCCAGCAGCCCGACTAGCGGGAAGACAGATACGCAGTATTTT.

This clonotype was seen a single time. This chain uses TRBV15 with TRBJ2-6; TRBD1 matches 11 bases. CDR3 size: 19 residues. Trimming took 1 base from V and 2 from J; bases not matched to a gene: 7. CDR1 LNHNV and CDR2 YYDKDF come from the germline V gene (reference sequence). In nucleotides, the CDR3 is TGTGCCACCAGCAGAGTCAGGACAGGGGGCTTGGCTGGGGCCAACGTCCTGACTTTC. Its protein product is CATSRVRTGGLAGANVLTF.

This rearrangement joins TRBV20-1 to TRBJ1-3; 9 bases agree with TRBD1. The germline V gene encodes CDR1 DFQATT and CDR2 SNEGSKA (reference sequence). This CDR3 has 17 amino acids. After removal of 2 bases from V and 0 bases from J, the junction contained 8 bases not matched to a gene. Written as DNA, the CDR3 is TGCAGTGCTAGAAGGTTGGGACAGGGCGACTCTGGAAACACCATATATTTT. Its protein is CSARRLGQGDSGNTIYF.

V and J are TRBV5-1 and TRBJ2-5, with 11 bases lining up with TRBD2. Looked up from germline, CDR1 is SGHRS and CDR2 is YFSETQ. V was clipped by 4 bases and J by 8 bases; unmatched bases: 4. The CDR3 length is 13 residues. The CDR3 DNA is TGCGCCAGCAGCCTTAGCGGGGGGGAAACCCAGTACTTC. Its protein is CASSLSGGETQYF.

The chain recombines TRBV7-9 with TRBJ2-3; 10 bases agree with TRBD2. The junction had 4 bases not matched to a gene; V was cut back by 5 bases and J by 8 bases. The CDR3 extends over 13 amino acids. The germline V gene has CDR1 SEHNR and CDR2 FQNEAQ (reference sequence). CDR3 in DNA: TGTGCCAGCAGCCCTAGCGGGGGAAGTACGCAGTATTTT. It specifies CASSPSGGSTQYF.

A few counts support this clonotype. This rearrangement joins TRBV5-6 to TRBJ2-7, with 8 bases fitting TRBD1. V was pared by 4 bases and J by 4 bases, with 7 bases of the junction left unmatched. The V gene's germline CDR1 is SGHDT and CDR2 YYEEEE. This CDR3 has 14 amino acids. The CDR3 DNA reads as TGTGCCAGCAGCGCCGGGACAGGCCATTACGAGCAGTACTTC. Its protein product is CASSAGTGHYEQYF. The variable domain in full, with the rest retrieved from reference TRBV5-6 and TRBJ2-7, is DAGVTQSPTHLIKTRGQQVTLRCSPKSGHDTVSWYQQALGQGPQFIFQYYEEEERQRGNFPDRFSGHQFPNYSSELNVNALLLGDSALYLCASSAGTGHYEQYFGPGTRLTVT.

The rearrangement uses TRBV4-1 and TRBJ1-6; unclear D gene. Germline V gene data show CDR1 as MGHRA and CDR2 as YSYEKL. V was pared by 1 base and J by 6 bases, with 10 bases between. This CDR3 is built from 15 residues. The CDR3 DNA is TGCGCCAGCAGCCAAGGACTACAGATTAATTCACCCCTCCACTTT. Protein product: CASSQGLQINSPLHF.

This clonotype has just one count. This chain uses TRBV20-1 with TRBJ2-4; D gene uncertain. Germline lookup yields CDR1 DFQATT and CDR2 SNEGSKA (reference sequence). V dropped 3 bases and J dropped 5 bases, with 5 bases sitting between them. The CDR3 spans 11 residues. The CDR3 sequence: CSASRENIQYF. In nucleotides, the CDR3 is TGCAGTGCTAGTAGGGAAAACATTCAGTACTTC.

The chain links TRBV11-2 to TRBJ2-3; D possibly matches TRBD1 or TRBD2 (6 bases each). Trimming removed 2 bases at V and 3 bases at J, with 9 bases between. The CDR3 is 14 amino acids. Germline V gene lookup returns CDR1 SGHAT and CDR2 FQNNGV. For the CDR3, the DNA is TGTGCCAGCAGCTTACAGGGGACTACAGATACGCAGTATTTT. Translated: CASSLQGTTDTQYF.

The chain combines TRBV7-3 with TRBJ2-5, with TRBD1 matching over 8 bases. The length of the CDR3 is 15 residues. Trimming removed 5 bases from V and 1 base from J; junction bases left unmatched: 6. Germline CDR1 and CDR2: SGHTA and FQGTGA. The CDR3 coding sequence is TGTGCCAGCAGCCGACAGGGGAAGGTCCAAGAGACCCAGTACTTC. It is translated as CASSRQGKVQETQYF.

This chain joins TRBV2 and TRBJ2-3, with 9 positions matching TRBD2. With V trimmed by 4 bases and J by 4 bases, 9 bases remained unmatched. The CDR3 is made up of 16 amino acids. The germline V gene encodes CDR1 SNHLY and CDR2 FYNNEI. This CDR3 is CASSGLRVAGADTQYF. The CDR3 DNA reads TGTGCCAGCAGTGGATTGCGAGTAGCGGGAGCAGATACGCAGTATTTT.

The chain employs TRBV28 and TRBJ1-1, with TRBD1 matching over 7 bases. Trimming took 2 bases from V and 6 from J; bases not matched to a gene: 9. Germline V gives CDR1 MDHEN, CDR2 SYDVKM. There are 15 residues in the CDR3. DNA of the CDR3: TGTGCCAGCAGTTTAGGGCGGCAGGGGGTGGCTGAAGCTTTCTTT. This codes for CASSLGRQGVAEAFF.